This T cell receptor (beta chain) was sequenced in a study of blood T cells in healthy people across ages. Isolating PBMCs gave at least 6.5 million of these cells per sample. Through a sample-barcoded 5' primer and a J-beta primer mix, a second PCR was run for roughly 7 to 11 cycles. TCRdb called the 5' RACE reads again in MiXCR, with one record for every CDR3 protein. The sample comprises about 1 million distinct CDR3 sequences, around 43% of which are singletons, and 18% rests with the top ten. The sequenced sample consisted of blood. The receptor was isolated from a woman aged 60-75 years in good health.

The CDR3 DNA sequence: TGTGCCAGCAGCGACTCGACAGGGAAGACGTACGAGCAGTACTTC. The encoded protein is CASSDSTGKTYEQYF. This chain connects TRBV5-6 to TRBJ2-7; 7 bases align to TRBD1. Trimming took 4 bases from V and 4 from J; bases not matched to a gene: 11. The CDR3 sequence is 15 residues long. Germline V gives CDR1 SGHDT, CDR2 YYEEEE.